These T cell receptor beta chains were read from a single sample in a study of blood T cell repertoires in COVID-19. Clones were sequenced by immunoSEQ multiplex PCR, and TCRdb holds only the in-frame ones, with some missing. The sample carries 230,000 or so clones, 75% to 90% recorded once. What was sequenced was peripheral blood. The receptors shown here come from a woman aged 40 to 50 who had recovered from COVID-19. The CDR3 runs from the conserved cysteine through the conserved F or W. A D gene is named only where the DNA matches it firmly. Size is stated for part of the rows, as once, few or many counts, or as a class when the clone is expanded.

>TRBJ2-1|TRBD2|TRBV6-4|few
CASSPGTSENEQFF
TGTGCCAGCAGTCCCGGGACTAGCGAGAATGAGCAGTTCTTC
>TRBJ1-3|.|TRBV3-1/TRBV3-2|.
CASRLNQGSGNTIYF
TGTGCCAGCAGACTAAATCAAGGTTCTGGAAACACCATATATTTT
>TRBJ1-1|TRBD1|TRBV12-5|.
CASGLAFSGGIGMNTEAFF
TGTGCTAGTGGTTTGGCCTTCTCAGGGGGAATTGGGATGAACACTGAAGCTTTCTTT
>TRBJ1-5|.|TRBV27|.
CASSLGGRGNQPQHF
TGTGCCAGCAGTTTAGGGGGCCGTGGCAATCAGCCCCAGCATTTT
>TRBJ2-1|TRBD2|TRBV5-1|.
CASSSTSGRANEQFF
TGCGCCAGCAGCTCGACTAGCGGGAGGGCCAATGAGCAGTTCTTC
>TRBJ1-1|TRBD1|TRBV19|.
CASTPGDRPLLEAFF
TGTGCCAGTACCCCGGGGGACAGGCCGCTTTTAGAAGCTTTCTTT
>TRBJ2-5|.|TRBV6-5|.
CASTWSQETQYF
TGTGCCAGCACGTGGAGCCAAGAGACCCAGTACTTC
>TRBJ1-1|.|TRBV4-3|once
CASSQDMNTEAFF
TGCGCCAGCAGCCAAGACATGAACACTGAAGCTTTCTTT
>TRBJ2-2|.|TRBV27|.
CASSLQKTAKINTGELFF
TGTGCCAGCAGTTTACAAAAGACAGCTAAGATTAACACCGGGGAGCTGTTTTTT
>TRBJ1-1|.|TRBV2|.
CASSDPSTEAFF
TGTGCCAGCAGTGATCCGTCTACTGAAGCTTTCTTT
>TRBJ2-2|.|TRBV11-3|.
CASSPDSNPGELFF
TGTGCCAGCAGCCCGGACAGTAACCCCGGGGAGCTGTTTTTT
>TRBJ2-1|TRBD1|TRBV20-1|.
CSAGTEGQFF
TGCAGTGCTGGGACAGAGGGACAGTTCTTC
>TRBJ2-1|TRBD2|TRBV10-2|.
CASRTAGFGDEQFF
TGCGCCAGCAGGACAGCGGGATTTGGGGATGAGCAGTTCTTC
>TRBJ2-5|TRBD1|TRBV7-2|.
CASQDRGRAEETQYF
TGTGCCTCCCAGGACAGGGGGCGAGCGGAAGAGACCCAGTACTTC
>TRBJ1-1|.|TRBV12-3/TRBV12-4|.
CASADMNTEAFF
TGTGCCAGCGCAGATATGAACACTGAAGCTTTCTTT
>TRBJ2-7|TRBD1|TRBV7-3|.
CASSLGGTGEVVQYF
TGTGCCAGCAGCTTAGGGGGGACAGGGGAGGTTGTGCAGTACTTC
>TRBJ2-3|TRBD2|TRBV24-1|.
CATSDSRIEAGGVGDTQYF
TGTGCCACCAGTGATTCGAGGATTGAGGCGGGGGGCGTAGGAGATACGCAGTATTTT
>TRBJ2-7|TRBD1|TRBV27|.
CASSYTGTAYEQYF
TGTGCCAGCAGTTACACCGGGACAGCTTACGAGCAGTACTTC
>TRBJ2-6|.|TRBV19|.
CASSIGGSGANVLTF
TGTGCCAGTAGTATAGGCGGGTCCGGGGCCAACGTCCTGACTTTC
>TRBJ1-5|.|TRBV6-5|once
CASAARSNQPQHF
TGTGCCAGCGCGGCTCGGAGCAATCAGCCCCAGCATTTT
>TRBJ2-3|.|TRBV7-7|once
CASSLGGGDTDTQYF
TGTGCCAGCAGCTTAGGAGGGGGTGACACAGATACGCAGTATTTT
>TRBJ2-3|TRBD2|TRBV6-5|.
CASSYTRTRRDTQYF
TGTGCCAGCAGTTACACAAGGACTAGGAGGGATACGCAGTATTTT
>TRBJ1-5|.|TRBV19|.
CASRGSGQPQHF
TGTGCCAGTAGAGGATCGGGGCAGCCCCAGCATTTT
>TRBJ2-5|TRBD2|TRBV6-6|.
CASSRAGTSGVQETQYF
TGTGCCAGCAGCCGAGCCGGGACTAGCGGGGTCCAAGAGACCCAGTACTTC